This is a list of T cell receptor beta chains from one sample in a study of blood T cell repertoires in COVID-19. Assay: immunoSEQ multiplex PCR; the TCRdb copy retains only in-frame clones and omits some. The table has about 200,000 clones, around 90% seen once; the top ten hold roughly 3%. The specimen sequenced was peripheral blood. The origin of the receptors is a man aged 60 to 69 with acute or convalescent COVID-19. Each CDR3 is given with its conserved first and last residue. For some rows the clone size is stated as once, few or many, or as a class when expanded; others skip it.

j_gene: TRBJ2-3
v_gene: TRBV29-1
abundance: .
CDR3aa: CSVVRQFTDTQYF

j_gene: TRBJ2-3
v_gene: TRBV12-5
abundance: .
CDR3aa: CASGLGRETDTQYF

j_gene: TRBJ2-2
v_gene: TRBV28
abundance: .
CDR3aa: CASRVTGGGTGELFF

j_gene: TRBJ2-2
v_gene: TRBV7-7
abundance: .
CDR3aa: CASSFDRGVGELFF

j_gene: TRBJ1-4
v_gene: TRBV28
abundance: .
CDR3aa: CASLRGMRTNEKLFF

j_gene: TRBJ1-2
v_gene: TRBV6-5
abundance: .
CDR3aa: CASRMEQGRSEGYTF

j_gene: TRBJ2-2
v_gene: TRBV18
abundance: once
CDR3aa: CASSPRRQGSGTGELFF

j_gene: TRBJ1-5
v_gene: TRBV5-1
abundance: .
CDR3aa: CASSLAGDYDGGPQHF

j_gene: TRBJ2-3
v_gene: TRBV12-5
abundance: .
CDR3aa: CASAPGLAGGADTQYF

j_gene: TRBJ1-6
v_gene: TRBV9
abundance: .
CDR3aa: CASSAQGAGNSPLHF